These 21 T cell receptor beta chains originate from one sample sequenced in a study of cytomegalovirus exposure and HLA in healthy donors. This table comes from immunoSEQ multiplex PCR, and its TCRdb copy is limited to in-frame clones, with some not included. Of about 72,000 clones listed, around 95% are singletons. Sequencing was performed on PBMCs. The receptor set was obtained from a woman aged 18-29 years in good health and CMV-seronegative.

V gene TRBV2 combines with J gene TRBJ1-2, with TRBD1 matching over 7 bases. CDR1 and CDR2 (germline): SNHLY, FYNNEI. Trimming took 5 bases from V and 3 from J; bases not matched to a gene: 3. CDR3 length equals 13 residues. The CDR3 bases are TGTGCCAGCAGTTCCCAGGGGGACTATGGCTACACCTTC. This encodes CASSSQGDYGYTF.

The chain has TRBV5-1 and TRBJ2-7; the match to TRBD1 covers 8 bases. V lost 2 bases, J lost 3 bases, and 7 bases stayed unmatched. Germline V CDR1 and CDR2: SGHRS, YFSETQ. This CDR3 is 15 amino acids long. CDR3 coding DNA: TGCGCCAGCAGCTTTGAATTGGACAGGGACTACGAGCAGTACTTC. Translated: CASSFELDRDYEQYF.

This chain uses TRBV2 with TRBJ2-4; 10 nucleotides agree with TRBD1. CDR1 is SNHLY and CDR2 is FYNNEI in the germline V gene. The V gene end was trimmed by 2 bases and the J gene end by 4 bases; junction bases not matched to a gene: 8. The CDR3 is made up of 17 amino acids. CDR3 sequence (DNA): TGTGCCAGCAGTGAACCGGTTGGGACAGGGGCAAAAAACATTCAGTACTTC. Translating gives CASSEPVGTGAKNIQYF.

The table lists this clone with a count of one. The chain joins TRBV18 to TRBJ1-4, with TRBD1 identical over 10 bases. The CDR3 is 17 residues long. Germline V gene data show CDR1 as KGHSH and CDR2 as LQKENI. V lost 4 bases and J lost 0; bases outside the gene matches: 5. The CDR3 bases are TGTGCCAGCTCACGACGGACAGGGGGGACAACTAATGAAAAACTGTTTTTT. This translates into CASSRRTGGTTNEKLFF.

This chain joins TRBV4-1 and TRBJ2-3, with TRBD2 identical over 16 bases. The CDR3 spans 21 residues. CDR1 is MGHRA and CDR2 is YSYEKL in the germline V gene. J was trimmed by 0 bases and V by 5 bases; bases with no gene match: 14. The CDR3 loop is CASSKTWKGTSGGGSTDTQYF. The CDR3 region has the DNA TGCGCCAGCAGCAAGACGTGGAAAGGGACTAGCGGGGGGGGGAGCACAGATACGCAGTATTTT.

V and J are TRBV28 and TRBJ1-2, with 8 bases aligning to TRBD1. V dropped 4 bases and J dropped 6; count of bases not matched to a gene: 10. Looked up from germline, CDR1 is MDHEN and CDR2 is SYDVKM. The CDR3 runs 15 residues. The CDR3 protein is CASSSTLTGVDGYTF. As DNA, the CDR3 is TGTGCCAGCAGTTCAACTTTGACAGGGGTTGATGGCTACACCTTC.

The chain joins TRBV7-2 to TRBJ1-6; D possibly corresponds to TRBD1 (5 bases). The germline CDR1 and CDR2 sequences are SGHTA and FQGNSA. V shed 5 bases and J shed 3 bases, with 14 bases lying between them. The CDR3 covers 16 residues. CDR3 region: CASSQPGTVYNSPLHF. The CDR3 region has the DNA TGTGCCAGCAGCCAACCAGGGACTGTCTATAATTCACCCCTCCACTTT.

V usage is TRBV27 and J usage is TRBJ1-5, with 7 bases lining up with TRBD1. CDR1 and CDR2 (germline): MNHEY, SMNVEV (reference sequence). The V segment lost 5 bases and the J segment 2 bases; nucleotides outside the gene matches: 6. The CDR3 is 15 amino acids. The CDR3 DNA sequence: TGTGCCAGCAGTAAAAGTACAGGGGGCAATCAGCCCCAGCATTTT. This sequence encodes CASSKSTGGNQPQHF.

J is TRBJ1-4 and V is TRBV15; D gene unclear. The V end was cut by 0 bases, the J end by 4 bases, with 15 bases between. Germline loops: CDR1 LNHNV, CDR2 YYDKDF (reference sequence). This CDR3 spans 17 amino acids. CDR3 in DNA: TGTGCCACCAGCAGAGACCAAAATTTCTACCTTAATGAAAAACTGTTTTTT. It is translated as CATSRDQNFYLNEKLFF.

This chain links TRBV7-9 with TRBJ2-3; 9 bases line up with TRBD2. V dropped 4 bases and J dropped 6; count of bases not matched to a gene: 8. Germline-derived CDR1 and CDR2 are SEHNR and FQNEAQ (reference sequence). The CDR3 sequence is 15 residues long. The CDR3 DNA reads as TGTGCCAGCAGCTCGTTGGCTAGCGGGGTCGATACGCAGTATTTT. Its protein is CASSSLASGVDTQYF.

V and J are TRBV18 and TRBJ1-3; 12 bases fit TRBD1. The J segment lost 0 bases and the V segment lost 3 bases, leaving 3 bases of the junction unmatched. The CDR3 extends over 17 amino acids. CDR1 is KGHSH, CDR2 LQKENI, per germline. The CDR3 sequence: CASSPGTGGTSGNTIYF. The CDR3 DNA is TGTGCCAGCTCACCGGGGACAGGGGGCACCTCTGGAAACACCATATATTTT.

The rearrangement links TRBV18 to TRBJ1-2; 8 nucleotides match TRBD1. Trimming took 2 bases from V and 4 from J; bases not matched to a gene: 3. Germline lookup yields CDR1 KGHSH and CDR2 LQKENI. This CDR3 spans 14 amino acids. The DNA of the CDR3 is TGTGCCAGCTCACCAGGGACAGGCAGCTATGGCTACACCTTC. Protein product: CASSPGTGSYGYTF.

The chain employs TRBV5-4 and TRBJ2-1, with a tentative D call TRBD1 (5 bases). With 4 bases removed from V and 0 bases from J, the gap between germline ends came to 23 bases. The CDR3 extends over 19 amino acids. The germline CDR1 and CDR2 sequences are SGHNT and YYREEE (reference sequence). CDR3 sequence: CASSPTVTRYRSSYNEQFF. The CDR3 coding sequence is TGTGCCAGCAGCCCGACAGTTACCAGATACCGGAGCTCCTACAATGAGCAGTTCTTC. Using reference TRBV5-4 and TRBJ2-1 for the parts outside the CDR3, the full variable domain is ETGVTQSPTHLIKTRGQQVTLRCSSQSGHNTVSWYQQALGQGPQFIFQYYREEENGRGNFPPRFSGLQFPNYSSELNVNALELDDSALYLCASSPTVTRYRSSYNEQFFGPGTRLTVL.

This chain uses TRBV6-5 with TRBJ1-4; perhaps TRBD1 as D (6 bases). V lost 0 bases and J 8 bases, leaving 13 bases between the germline ends. The germline gives CDR1 MNHEY, CDR2 SVGAGI. This CDR3 is 15 amino acids long. This CDR3 is CASSYSVGADEKLFF. The CDR3 nucleotides are TGTGCCAGCAGTTACTCGGTGGGGGCGGACGAAAAACTGTTTTTT.

The gene calls are TRBV2 and TRBJ2-2, with 8 bases lining up with TRBD1. CDR1 SNHLY and CDR2 FYNNEI come from the germline V gene. This CDR3 is built from 12 residues. Trimming at V came to 9 bases and at J to 10 bases, leaving 7 bases not matched to a gene. The chain's CDR3 is CASKTGGLELFF. CDR3 DNA: TGTGCCAGTAAAACAGGGGGTTTGGAGCTGTTTTTT.

This clone has only a few counts. The chain employs TRBV7-9 and TRBJ2-7; D may be TRBD1 (5 bases). This CDR3 is 13 amino acids long. V lost 4 bases to trimming and J lost 7 bases, with 14 bases between them. In germline, CDR1 is SEHNR, CDR2 FQNEAQ (reference sequence). The CDR3 coding sequence is TGTGCCAGCAGCTCCCCCAGGGCGGCGGAGCAGTACTTC. This sequence encodes CASSSPRAAEQYF.

V gene TRBV5-1 combines with J gene TRBJ2-7; 10 bases line up with TRBD2. From germline, CDR1 is SGHRS and CDR2 YFSETQ. CDR3 size: 15 residues. The trim removed 1 base at V and 6 bases at J, leaving 7 bases unmatched. CDR3 DNA sequence: TGCGCCAGCAGCTTGAGACTAGCGGGCGAGTCCGAGCAGTACTTC. This encodes CASSLRLAGESEQYF.

V is TRBV2 and J is TRBJ2-3; 7 bases agree with TRBD1. Germline assignment: CDR1 SNHLY and CDR2 FYNNEI. With 0 bases clipped from V and 4 bases from J, the junction kept 4 bases outside the gene matches. The CDR3 has 15 amino acids. DNA of the CDR3: TGTGCCAGCAGTGAAGCGAGAGGGGGCCCAGATACGCAGTATTTT. Encoded protein: CASSEARGGPDTQYF.

V is TRBV10-3 and J is TRBJ2-7; D is uncertain. From germline, CDR1 is ENHRY and CDR2 SYGVKD. V lost 3 bases and J lost 4, with 4 bases in between. The CDR3 is 11 amino acids. The CDR3 region is CAISDLYEQYF. CDR3 sequence (DNA): TGTGCCATCAGTGATTTATACGAGCAGTACTTC.

The CDR3 DNA follows: TGTGCCAGCAGTGTGAGGGGACTAGCGGGGGGGCTCTACAATGAGCAGTTCTTC. Translated: CASSVRGLAGGLYNEQFF. The J gene is TRBJ2-1, the V gene TRBV6-1; 16 positions agree with TRBD2. Germline values: CDR1 MNHNS, CDR2 SASEGT. V shed 4 bases, J shed 3 bases, and the junction held 6 bases outside the gene matches. The CDR3 length is 18 residues.

J is TRBJ1-2 and V is TRBV30; a possible D gene is TRBD1 (5 bases). The CDR3 extends over 14 amino acids. Germline CDR1 is GTSNPN and CDR2 is SVGIG (reference sequence). Trimming pared 0 bases from V and 4 bases from J, leaving 12 bases between. CDR3 DNA sequence: TGTGCCTGGAGTGTAGGGCGGGGGAGCTATGGCTACACCTTC. The encoded protein is CAWSVGRGSYGYTF.